This TCR beta chain was recorded in a study of blood T cell repertoires in COVID-19 (dated by TCRdb to 2018 to 2021). A note on the overall study: Samples from collaborators originated in the United States, Italy and Spain and spanned both the acute and convalescent phases of COVID-19. The material from the prospective study consisted of cDNA or gDNA derived from T cells, B-cell-depleted T cells, or PBMCs. The dataset comprised deeply sampled blood TCRbeta repertoires from subjects exposed to, actively infected with, or recovered from COVID-19. The repertoires were released in a freely available public database meant as a resource for research on the immune response to SARS-CoV-2. Samples were obtained from the ongoing ImmuneRACE study (first 160 participants) and from 1,254 subjects provided by 6 global collaborators. Sample metadata almost always included a de-identified subject ID, COVID-19 status, age in years and sex. Where HLA class I and class II types were available, the types were taken from metadata supplied by the sample provider, not from assay-based typing. General findings and caveats noted by the study authors: How much clinical and demographic metadata was included differed by source and by participant, and the metadata was provided uncurated.

TCRbeta CDR3 regions were amplified from genomic DNA by means of the immunoSEQ Assay, a bias-controlled multiplex PCR. As for the original processing: Within the assay, amplification of reference gene primers was used to estimate how many nucleated cells each sample contained. To quantify the absolute abundance of each unique TCRbeta CDR3 rearrangement, sequence reads were collapsed and filtered. For each sample, productive Simpson clonality was calculated by taking the square root of Simpson's diversity index across productive rearrangements. TCRdb obtained this table from immuneACCESS and retained in-frame rearrangements with V and J assigned. These tables miss some clones; where compared with another copy, unresolved V genes account for less than half of the shortfall, and the remainder is unexplained. V, J and clone size were drawn from that table, and D and trimming were deduced from the DNA. The sample table shows about 330,000 clones, and around nine tenths are seen once. In total, the top ten clones hold under 6% of the sample.

About this clone: Its antigen has not been determined. No much larger clone exists at a distance of one base, and base qualities are not known.

There are 15 amino acids in the CDR3, from cysteine to phenylalanine inclusive. Solely the CDR3 DNA is kept, with 45 bases framed from the first base. The V end loses 0 bases and the J end loses 3 bases, and a stretch of 9 bases separates them. The germline V gene encodes CDR1 SGHRS and CDR2 YFSETQ. Participants in the prospective study were aged about 18 to 95 years, lived in about two dozen United States geographic areas, and enrolled through a virtual design. In the prospective study, participants were assigned to cohorts based on the clinical history participants reported in a screening survey and a study questionnaire. Recovered participants in ImmuneRACE Cohort 3 were defined as having two consecutive negative NP/OP PCR tests, clearance from a healthcare professional, or resolution of symptoms. Mobile phlebotomists in the prospective study collected whole blood, serum and a nasopharyngeal or oropharyngeal swab from every participant. Prospective study participants could optionally give additional blood draws and questionnaires over an approximately two-month period. Before DNA extraction, blood samples from the prospective study were shipped at room temperature or frozen.

Material: PBMCs or T cells enriched from blood (not recorded which). This receptor was identified in a woman younger than 45 who had recovered from COVID-19. The chain joins TRBV5-1 to TRBJ1-4, with no confidently assigned D gene. The DNA is TGCGCCAGCAGCTTGGGAGGGTTTCCTAATGAAAAACTGTTTTTT. Translated, it gives CASSLGGFPNEKLFF.